This is a list of T cell receptor beta chains from one sample in a study of cytotoxic CD8 clonotypes in ibrutinib-treated CLL. Profiling relied on immunoSEQ multiplex PCR, and the TCRdb table lists in-frame clones only, not all of them. The sample carries 9,500 to 15,000 clones, approximately 59% recorded once. Specimen: PBMCs, collected before ibrutinib treatment. The receptors here all came from a human donor with chronic lymphocytic leukemia. Both conserved end residues are part of each CDR3. A D gene is named only where the DNA matches it firmly. Clone sizes are given selectively: once, few, many, or a class where the clone is expanded.

size,J,D,V,DNA,CDR3
.,TRBJ2-3,.,TRBV6-1,TGTGCCAGCAGTGAAAGGGTAGGGCAGGTAGCGAGGACAGATACGCAGTATTTT,CASSERVGQVARTDTQYF
.,TRBJ1-5,.,TRBV11-2,TGTGCCAGCAGCTTAGATTACCCAAACAATCAGCCCCAGCATTTT,CASSLDYPNNQPQHF
.,TRBJ1-1,TRBD1,TRBV29-1,TGCAGCGTTCGGACAGGGTCAGGATCCGAAGCTTTCTTT,CSVRTGSGSEAFF
few,TRBJ1-2,.,TRBV27,TGTGCCAGCCGATCGAGGGGCTATGGCTACACCTTC,CASRSRGYGYTF
.,TRBJ2-7,.,TRBV7-2,TGTGCCAGCAGCCGTAGTTCTCCCTACGAGCAGTACTTC,CASSRSSPYEQYF
.,TRBJ2-2,.,TRBV2,TGTGCCAGCACATCTAGCAGGACCGGGGAGCTGTTTTTT,CASTSSRTGELFF
.,TRBJ1-6,.,TRBV7-3,TGTGCCAGCAGCTCCCGACAGGCGTCCTATAATTCACCCCTCCACTTT,CASSSRQASYNSPLHF
.,TRBJ2-7,.,TRBV30,TGTGCCTGGACCGGGGTTCGCTACGAGCAGTACTTC,CAWTGVRYEQYF
once,TRBJ1-3,TRBD1,TRBV6-4,TGTGCCAGCAGTTTTCCCTGGGAAAGACAGGGCTCTGGAAACACCATATATTTT,CASSFPWERQGSGNTIYF
.,TRBJ2-7,TRBD1,TRBV4-1,TGCGCCAGCAGCCACGGGACAGGGGGCTACTACGAGCAGTACTTC,CASSHGTGGYYEQYF
.,TRBJ2-1,TRBD2,TRBV19,TGTGCCAGTAGTATACGCAGCGGGGCCAATGAGCAGTTCTTC,CASSIRSGANEQFF
few,TRBJ2-3,TRBD1,TRBV5-1,TGCGCCAGCAGCTCAGGACAGGGCGCAGATACGCAGTATTTT,CASSSGQGADTQYF
.,TRBJ2-2,.,TRBV12-2,TGTGCAAGTCGCTTGGGACACCTTGGGACTGGGGAGCTGTTTTTT,CASRLGHLGTGELFF
few,TRBJ1-5,.,TRBV6-6,TGTGCCAGCATTACCAGTCGCAATCAGCCCCAGCATTTT,CASITSRNQPQHF
.,TRBJ2-5,TRBD1,TRBV27,TGTGCCAGCAGTTTCCAGGGGGCTGGAGAGACCCAGTACTTC,CASSFQGAGETQYF
few,TRBJ1-1,TRBD1,TRBV5-7,TGTGCCAGCAGCTCGTCGAGGACAGGGTTTGACACTGAAGCTTTCTTT,CASSSSRTGFDTEAFF
.,TRBJ2-5,TRBD1,TRBV5-1,TGCGCCAGCAGCTACGGACAGGGCGGGGAGACCCAGTACTTC,CASSYGQGGETQYF
few,TRBJ1-4,TRBD1,TRBV6-1,TGTGCCAGCAGAAGGGACAGGGGGCGCGGTGAAAAACTGTTTTTT,CASRRDRGRGEKLFF
few,TRBJ1-1,.,TRBV28,TGTGCCAGCAGTTTCGGAGGAGTCACTGAAGCTTTCTTT,CASSFGGVTEAFF
.,TRBJ1-6,TRBD1,TRBV4-1,TGCGCCAGCAGCCTGACAGGGGACTCCTATAATTCACCCCTCCACTTT,CASSLTGDSYNSPLHF
.,TRBJ2-7,.,TRBV5-1,TGCGCCAGCAGCTTGGATGGGAGCTCCTACGAGCAGTACTTC,CASSLDGSSYEQYF
.,TRBJ2-7,.,TRBV7-9,TGTGCCAGCAGCGAGACAGCGAGCTCCTACGAGCAGTACTTC,CASSETASSYEQYF
few,TRBJ1-4,TRBD1,TRBV28,TGTGCCAGCAGCCCGGGACAGCTCCTTAATGAAAAACTGTTTTTT,CASSPGQLLNEKLFF
.,TRBJ1-1,.,TRBV9,TGTGCCAGCAGCAAGTGGGTACAGAACACTGAAGCTTTCTTT,CASSKWVQNTEAFF
once,TRBJ2-5,TRBD2,TRBV18,TGTGCCAGCTCACTACTAGCGGTACAAGAGACCCAGTACTTC,CASSLLAVQETQYF
once,TRBJ2-1,.,TRBV7-9,TGTGCCAGCAGGTTCATGAGGCATGAGCAGTTCTTC,CASRFMRHEQFF
few,TRBJ2-7,TRBD1,TRBV5-1,TGCGCCAGCAGAGCCGGACAGGGGGCGGACGAGCAGTACTTC,CASRAGQGADEQYF
.,TRBJ1-6,.,TRBV19,TGTGCCAGTAGCATCGGTACTTTAGGGAATTCACCCCTCCACTTT,CASSIGTLGNSPLHF
.,TRBJ2-1,TRBD1,TRBV5-1,TGCGCCAGCAGCTCCCAGGGGGCCTACAATGAGCAGTTCTTC,CASSSQGAYNEQFF
.,TRBJ1-2,.,TRBV30,TGTGCCTGCCCGGTGATCTATGGCTACACCTTC,CACPVIYGYTF
.,TRBJ2-1,TRBD1,TRBV25-1,TGTGCCAGCAACCGGGACAGCTACAATGAGCAGTTCTTC,CASNRDSYNEQFF
.,TRBJ2-3,TRBD2,TRBV7-2,TGTGCCAGCAGCTTAGCGTTCAGCGGGGGGGCGGATACGCAGTATTTT,CASSLAFSGGADTQYF